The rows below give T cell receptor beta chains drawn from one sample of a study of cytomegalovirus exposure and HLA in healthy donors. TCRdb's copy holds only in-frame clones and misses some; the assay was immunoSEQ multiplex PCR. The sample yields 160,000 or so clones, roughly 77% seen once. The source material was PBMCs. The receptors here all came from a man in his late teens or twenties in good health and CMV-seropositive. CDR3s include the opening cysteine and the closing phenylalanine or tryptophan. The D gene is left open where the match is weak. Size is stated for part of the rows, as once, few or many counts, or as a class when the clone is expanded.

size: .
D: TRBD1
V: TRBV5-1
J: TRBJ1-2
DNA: TGCGCCAGCAGCTCCCCGGGACAGGGGGGTTATGGCTACACCTTC
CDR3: CASSSPGQGGYGYTF

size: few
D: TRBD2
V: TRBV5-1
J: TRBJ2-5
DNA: TGCGCCAGCAGCTTGGCCAGTATGGCTAGCGGGGGAGAGACCCAGTACTTC
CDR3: CASSLASMASGGETQYF

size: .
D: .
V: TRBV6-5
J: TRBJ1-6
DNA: TGTGCCAGCACACAGGGTAGTGCACCCCTCCACTTT
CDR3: CASTQGSAPLHF

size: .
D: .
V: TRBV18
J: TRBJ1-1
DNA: TGTGCCAGCTCAGCGACACAGAACACTGAAGCTTTCTTT
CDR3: CASSATQNTEAFF

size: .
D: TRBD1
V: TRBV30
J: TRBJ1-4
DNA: TGTGCCTGGAGTCTGGGGACAGGGAGTGAAAAACTGTTTTTT
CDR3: CAWSLGTGSEKLFF

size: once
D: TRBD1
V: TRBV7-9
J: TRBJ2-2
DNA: TGTGCCAGCACCGACTCCGGGACAGGCAACACCGGGGAGCTGTTTTTT
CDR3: CASTDSGTGNTGELFF

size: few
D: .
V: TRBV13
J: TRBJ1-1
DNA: TGTGCCAGCAGCTTAATCAGGGACACTGAAGCTTTCTTT
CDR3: CASSLIRDTEAFF

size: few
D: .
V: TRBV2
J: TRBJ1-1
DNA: TGTGCCAGCAGTCGACTGGAGAACACTGAAGCTTTCTTT
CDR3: CASSRLENTEAFF

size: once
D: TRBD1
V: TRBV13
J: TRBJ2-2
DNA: TGTGCCAGCAGCCATGGACAGGGGGTCTACACCGGGGAGCTGTTTTTT
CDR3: CASSHGQGVYTGELFF

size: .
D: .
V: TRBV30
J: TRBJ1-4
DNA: TGTGCCTGGAGGCCAGGGTATAGGAATGAAAAACTGTTTTTT
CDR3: CAWRPGYRNEKLFF

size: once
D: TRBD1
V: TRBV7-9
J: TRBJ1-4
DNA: TGTGCCAGCAGCCCCGACAGGGGAGGGGGTGAAAAACTGTTTTTT
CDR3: CASSPDRGGGEKLFF

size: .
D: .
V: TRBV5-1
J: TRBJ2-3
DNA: TGCGCCAGCAGCACCCAAACTAGGATCACAGATACGCAGTATTTT
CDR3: CASSTQTRITDTQYF

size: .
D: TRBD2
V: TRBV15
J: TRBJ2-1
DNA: TGTGCCACCAGCAGGGGCACTAGCGGGGGGGCAGAAGAGCAGTTCTTC
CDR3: CATSRGTSGGAEEQFF

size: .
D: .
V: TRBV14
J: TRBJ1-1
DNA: TGTGCCAGCAGCCGTCGGGACACTCGCGGGGCTTTCTTT
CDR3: CASSRRDTRGAFF

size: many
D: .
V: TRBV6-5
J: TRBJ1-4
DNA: TGTGCCACCCGCGGGGGCGGGTCCTCCGAAAAACTGTTTTTT
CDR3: CATRGGGSSEKLFF

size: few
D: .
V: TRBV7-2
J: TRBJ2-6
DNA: TGTGCCAGCAGCTTAGAGGGGGTCTCTGGGGCCAACGTCCTGACTTTC
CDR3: CASSLEGVSGANVLTF

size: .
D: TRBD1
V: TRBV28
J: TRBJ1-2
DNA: TGTGCCAGCAGTCCGATCGACAGGGGCAACTATGGCTACACCTTC
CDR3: CASSPIDRGNYGYTF

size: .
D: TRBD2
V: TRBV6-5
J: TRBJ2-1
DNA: TGTGCCAGCAGCGACATCGGACTAGCTGATGAGCAGTTCTTC
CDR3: CASSDIGLADEQFF

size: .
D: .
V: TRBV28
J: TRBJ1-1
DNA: TGTGCCAGCACCTCAGTGAACACTGAAGCTTTCTTT
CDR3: CASTSVNTEAFF

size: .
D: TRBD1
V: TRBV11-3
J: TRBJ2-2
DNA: TGTGCCAGCATCTCAACCCTTGCCACAGGGGGGACCGGGGAGCTGTTTTTT
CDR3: CASISTLATGGTGELFF

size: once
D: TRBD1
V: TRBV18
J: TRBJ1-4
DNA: TGTGCCAGCTCACCACGAACAGGGGATAATGAAAAACTGTTTTTT
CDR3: CASSPRTGDNEKLFF

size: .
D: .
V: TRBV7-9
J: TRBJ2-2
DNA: TGTGCCAGCAGCCTGAGTTCCGGCGGGGAGCTGTTTTTT
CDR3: CASSLSSGGELFF

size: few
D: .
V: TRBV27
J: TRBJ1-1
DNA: TGTGCCAGCAGTTTCGAGGGATCGAACACTGAAGCTTTCTTT
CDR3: CASSFEGSNTEAFF

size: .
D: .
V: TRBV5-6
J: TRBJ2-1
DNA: TGTGCCAGCAGCCACCCGGTTAGGATAGCAGAGAGCTCCTACAATGAGCAGTTCTTC
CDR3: CASSHPVRIAESSYNEQFF

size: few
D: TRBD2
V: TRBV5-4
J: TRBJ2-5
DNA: TGTGCCAGCAGCTTGGGGGCGGGGGGCCCCCAAGAGACCCAGTACTTC
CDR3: CASSLGAGGPQETQYF

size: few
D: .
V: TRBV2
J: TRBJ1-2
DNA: TGTGCCAATCGGGGGGGGGACTATGGCTACACCTTC
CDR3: CANRGGDYGYTF

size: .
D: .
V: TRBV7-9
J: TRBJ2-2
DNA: TGTGCCAGCAGCTTAGTAGTCGGGGAGCTGTTTTTT
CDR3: CASSLVVGELFF

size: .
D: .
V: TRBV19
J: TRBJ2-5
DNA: TGTGCCAGTAGTATACAGATACAAGAGACCCAGTACTTC
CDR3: CASSIQIQETQYF

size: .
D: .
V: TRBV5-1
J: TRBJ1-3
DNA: TGCGCCAGCAGCTCCACTACAGGCTCTGGAAACACCATATATTTT
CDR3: CASSSTTGSGNTIYF

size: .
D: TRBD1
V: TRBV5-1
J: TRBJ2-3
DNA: TGCGCCAGCAGCTTGAATCCGGGACAGGGCGACACAGATACGCAGTATTTT
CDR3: CASSLNPGQGDTDTQYF

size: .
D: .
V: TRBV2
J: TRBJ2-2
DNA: TGTGCCAGCAGTGTGGAGGGTAGGGCCGGGGAGCTGTTTTTT
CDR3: CASSVEGRAGELFF

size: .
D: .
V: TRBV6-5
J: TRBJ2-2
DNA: TGTGCCATCGCAAGGGGAAAGAGCACCGGGGAGCTGTTTTTT
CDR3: CAIARGKSTGELFF

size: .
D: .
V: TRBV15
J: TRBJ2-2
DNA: TGTGCCACCAGCAGGACTAGAGGGCCTAACACCGGGGAGCTGTTTTTT
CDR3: CATSRTRGPNTGELFF

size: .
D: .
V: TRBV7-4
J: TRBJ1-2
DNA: TGTGCCAGCAGCCCAGGGGTAGCCGGATACACCTTC
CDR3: CASSPGVAGYTF

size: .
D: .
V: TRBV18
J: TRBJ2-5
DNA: TGTGCCAGCTCAGGTGGCGAGACCCAGTACTTC
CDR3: CASSGGETQYF

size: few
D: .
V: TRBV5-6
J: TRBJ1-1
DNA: TGTGCCAGCAGCACGGGACACCAGAACACTGAAGCTTTCTTT
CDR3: CASSTGHQNTEAFF

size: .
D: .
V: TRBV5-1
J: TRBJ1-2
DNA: TGCGCCAGCAGCTTGGAAAGCTACTATGGCTACACCTTC
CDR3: CASSLESYYGYTF

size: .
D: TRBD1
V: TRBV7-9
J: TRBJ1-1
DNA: TGTGCCAGCAGCCGCCAGGGGGGCACTGAAGCTTTCTTT
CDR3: CASSRQGGTEAFF

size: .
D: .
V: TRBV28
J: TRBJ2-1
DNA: TGTGCCAGCAGTTTTAAGGGAGTGGCCTTCAATGAGCAGTTCTTC
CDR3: CASSFKGVAFNEQFF

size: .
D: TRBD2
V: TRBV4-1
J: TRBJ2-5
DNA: TGCGCCAGCAGCCAAGCGGGAGGCACTCTCCAAGAGACCCAGTACTTC
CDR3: CASSQAGGTLQETQYF

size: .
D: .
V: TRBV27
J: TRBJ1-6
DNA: TGTGCCAGCAGTTTGGCCGATTCACCCCTCCACTTT
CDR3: CASSLADSPLHF

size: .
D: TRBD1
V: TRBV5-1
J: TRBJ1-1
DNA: TGCGCCAGCAGCTACAGGACAGGGACTAACACTGAAGCTTTCTTT
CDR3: CASSYRTGTNTEAFF

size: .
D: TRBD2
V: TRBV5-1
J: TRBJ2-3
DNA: TGCGCCAGCAGCTTACAAGGACTAGTCACAGATACGCAGTATTTT
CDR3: CASSLQGLVTDTQYF

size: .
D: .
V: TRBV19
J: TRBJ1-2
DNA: TGTGCCAGTAGTTTACCGGGACAATTGAACTATGGCTACACCTTC
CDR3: CASSLPGQLNYGYTF

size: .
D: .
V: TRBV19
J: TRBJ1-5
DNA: TGTGCCAGTAGTATAGGCGGGGCAGGGTCTCAGCCCCAGCATTTT
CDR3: CASSIGGAGSQPQHF

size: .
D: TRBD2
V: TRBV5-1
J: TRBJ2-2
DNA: TGCGCCAGCAGCCTAGGGACTAGCATGTCGAACACCGGGGAGCTGTTTTTT
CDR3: CASSLGTSMSNTGELFF

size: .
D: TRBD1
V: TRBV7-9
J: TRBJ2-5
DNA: TGTGCCAGCAGCCCTCGGACAGGCCAACAAGAGACCCAGTACTTC
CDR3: CASSPRTGQQETQYF

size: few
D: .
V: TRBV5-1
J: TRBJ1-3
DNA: TGCGCCAGCAGCCTGGATGGGGGGTTCAACTCTGGAAACACCATATATTTT
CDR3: CASSLDGGFNSGNTIYF

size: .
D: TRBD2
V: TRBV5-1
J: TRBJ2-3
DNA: TGCGCCAGCAGCTTCTTACTTACTAGCGGGAGCACAGATACGCAGTATTTT
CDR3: CASSFLLTSGSTDTQYF

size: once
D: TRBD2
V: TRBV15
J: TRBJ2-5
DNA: TGTGCCACCAGCACCCGGGGGGGAGGGGAGACCCAGTACTTC
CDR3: CATSTRGGGETQYF

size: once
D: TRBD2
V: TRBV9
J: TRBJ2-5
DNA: TGTGCCAGCAGCGTAACCCCCGGACTAGCGGGCCAAGAGACCCAGTACTTC
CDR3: CASSVTPGLAGQETQYF

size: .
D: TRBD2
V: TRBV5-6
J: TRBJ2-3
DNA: TGTGCCAGCAAGAAACTAGCGGGGGGCACGAGGGTGGATACGCAGTATTTT
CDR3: CASKKLAGGTRVDTQYF

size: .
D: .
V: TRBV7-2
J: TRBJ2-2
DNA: TGTGCCAGCAGCTTTGTCTATTCCACCGGGGAGCTGTTTTTT
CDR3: CASSFVYSTGELFF

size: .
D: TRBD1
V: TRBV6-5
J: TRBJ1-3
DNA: TGTGCCAGCAGTTACGGGACAGGCCTTTCTGGAAACACCATATATTTT
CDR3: CASSYGTGLSGNTIYF

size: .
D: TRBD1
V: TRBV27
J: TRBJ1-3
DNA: TGTGCCAGCAGTTCCGGGACAGGGGGAAGCACCATATATTTT
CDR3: CASSSGTGGSTIYF

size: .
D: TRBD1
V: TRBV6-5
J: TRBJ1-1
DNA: TGTGCCAGCAGTACGGACAGGGGCACTGAAGCTTTCTTT
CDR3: CASSTDRGTEAFF

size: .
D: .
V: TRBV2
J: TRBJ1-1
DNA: TGTGCCAGCACTCAGGTGGAGAACACTGAAGCTTTCTTT
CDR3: CASTQVENTEAFF

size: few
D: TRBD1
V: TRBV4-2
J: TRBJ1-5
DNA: TGTGCCAGCAGCCAGGTACAGGGGGAAGAGCCCCAGCATTTT
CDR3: CASSQVQGEEPQHF

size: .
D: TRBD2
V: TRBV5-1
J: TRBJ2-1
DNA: TGCGCCAGCAGCTTCCAACCAGCGGGGGGATACAATGAGCAGTTCTTC
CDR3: CASSFQPAGGYNEQFF

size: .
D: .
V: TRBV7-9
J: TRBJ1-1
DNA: TGTGCCAGCAGCCCGTCCTACGGGGGGCGTAACACTGAAGCTTTCTTT
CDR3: CASSPSYGGRNTEAFF